This T cell receptor (beta chain) was sequenced in a study of beta chain features in type 1 diabetes. The germline V gene has CDR1 SGHTA and CDR2 FQGNSA. V dropped 6 bases and J dropped 7; count of bases not matched to a gene: 13. This CDR3 comprises 16 residues. This clone was counted a few times. The sequenced template was cDNA made from the entire isolated RNA. Produced via immunoSEQ multiplex PCR; TCRdb's table is partial and in-frame only. This repertoire shows over 500,000 clones, roughly 15% found once; its top ten account for about 0.097%. This sequence joins TRBV7-2 and TRBJ1-5; TRBD1 aligns across 9 bases. The sequencing input was naive CD4+ T cells from blood. The clonotype originates from a man aged 18 to 35 in good health. The CDR3 sequence is CASSPEGTGGWQPQHF. CDR3 nucleotide sequence: TGTGCCAGCAGTCCCGAAGGAACAGGGGGCTGGCAGCCCCAGCATTTT. Full variable domain (outside the CDR3, taken from reference TRBV7-2 and TRBJ1-5): GAGVSQSPSNKVTEKGKDVELRCDPISGHTALYWYRQSLGQGLEFLIYFQGNSAPDKSGLPSDRFSAERTGGSVSTLTIQRTQQEDSAVYLCASSPEGTGGWQPQHFGDGTRLSIL.